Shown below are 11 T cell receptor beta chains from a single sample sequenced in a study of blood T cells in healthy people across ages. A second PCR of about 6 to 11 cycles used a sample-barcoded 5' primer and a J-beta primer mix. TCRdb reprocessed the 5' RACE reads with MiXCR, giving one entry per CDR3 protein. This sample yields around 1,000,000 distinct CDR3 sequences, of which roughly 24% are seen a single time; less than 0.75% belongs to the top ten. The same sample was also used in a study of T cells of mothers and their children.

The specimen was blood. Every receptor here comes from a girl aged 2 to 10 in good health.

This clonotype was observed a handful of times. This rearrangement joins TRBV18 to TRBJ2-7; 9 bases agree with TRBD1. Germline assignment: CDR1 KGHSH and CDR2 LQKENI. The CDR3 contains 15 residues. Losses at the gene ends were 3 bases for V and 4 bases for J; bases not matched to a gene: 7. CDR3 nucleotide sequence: TGTGCCAGCTCACCCGGGACAGGGAGGTTTTACGAGCAGTACTTC. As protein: CASSPGTGRFYEQYF.

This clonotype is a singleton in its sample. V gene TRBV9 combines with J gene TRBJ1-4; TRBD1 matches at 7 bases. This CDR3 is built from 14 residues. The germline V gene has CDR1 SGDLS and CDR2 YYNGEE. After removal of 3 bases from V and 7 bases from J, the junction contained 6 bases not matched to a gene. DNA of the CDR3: TGTGCCAGCAGCGGCGGGACAGCTATTGAAAAACTGTTTTTT. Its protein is CASSGGTAIEKLFF.

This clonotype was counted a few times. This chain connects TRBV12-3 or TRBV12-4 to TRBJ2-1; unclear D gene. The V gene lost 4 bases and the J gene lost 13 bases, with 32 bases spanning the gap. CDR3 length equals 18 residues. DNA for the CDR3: TGTGCCAGCAGTTCCCCTGCTGACGGCCCCCAACTGCAATGGCGACAGTTCTTC. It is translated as CASSSPADGPQLQWRQFF.

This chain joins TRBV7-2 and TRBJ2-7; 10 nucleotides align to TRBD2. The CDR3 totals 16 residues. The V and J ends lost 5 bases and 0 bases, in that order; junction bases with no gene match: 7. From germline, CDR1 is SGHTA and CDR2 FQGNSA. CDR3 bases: TGTGCCAGCAGCCCTCCTAGCGGGAGCCCCTCCTACGAGCAGTACTTC. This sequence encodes CASSPPSGSPSYEQYF.

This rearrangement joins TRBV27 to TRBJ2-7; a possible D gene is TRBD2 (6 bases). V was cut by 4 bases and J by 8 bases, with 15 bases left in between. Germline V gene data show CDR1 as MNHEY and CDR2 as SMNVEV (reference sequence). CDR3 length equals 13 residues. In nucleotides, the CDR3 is TGTGCCAGCAGTTCCTCCTTGCGGGAACAGCAGTACTTC. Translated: CASSSSLREQQYF.

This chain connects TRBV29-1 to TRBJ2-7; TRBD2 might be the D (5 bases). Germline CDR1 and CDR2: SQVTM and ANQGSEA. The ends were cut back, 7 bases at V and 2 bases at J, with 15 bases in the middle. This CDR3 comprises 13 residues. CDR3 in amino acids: CSARTQKAYEQYF. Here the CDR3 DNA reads TGCAGCGCAAGGACTCAAAAAGCCTACGAGCAGTACTTC.

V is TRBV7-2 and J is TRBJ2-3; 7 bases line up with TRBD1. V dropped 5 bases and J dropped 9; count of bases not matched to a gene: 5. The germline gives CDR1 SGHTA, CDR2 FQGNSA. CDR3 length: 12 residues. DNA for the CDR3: TGTGCCAGCAGCGGGAGACAGGGAACGCAGTATTTT. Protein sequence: CASSGRQGTQYF.

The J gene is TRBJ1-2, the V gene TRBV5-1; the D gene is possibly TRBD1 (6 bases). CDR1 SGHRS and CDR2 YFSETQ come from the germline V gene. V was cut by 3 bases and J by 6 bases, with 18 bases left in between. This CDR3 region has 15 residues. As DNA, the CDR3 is TGCGCCAGCAGCTCGTCGGGACAAACAATTAATGGCTACACCTTC. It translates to CASSSSGQTINGYTF.

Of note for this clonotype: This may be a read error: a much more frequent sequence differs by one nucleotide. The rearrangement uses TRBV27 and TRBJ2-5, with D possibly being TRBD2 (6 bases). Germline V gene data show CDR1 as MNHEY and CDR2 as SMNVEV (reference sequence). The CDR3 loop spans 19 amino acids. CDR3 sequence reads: CASSLGPIMTGDWEETQHF. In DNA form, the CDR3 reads TGTGCCAGCAGTTTAGGCCCAATAATGACCGGGGACTGGGAAGAGACCCAGCACTTC.

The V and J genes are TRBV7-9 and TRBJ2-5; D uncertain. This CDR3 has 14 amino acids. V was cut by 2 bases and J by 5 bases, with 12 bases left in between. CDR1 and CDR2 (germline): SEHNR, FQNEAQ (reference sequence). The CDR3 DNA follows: TGTGCCAGCAGCTTAAGAGGCCATTCTGAGACCCAGTACTTC. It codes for CASSLRGHSETQYF. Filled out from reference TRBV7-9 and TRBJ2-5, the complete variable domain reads DTGVSQNPRHKITKRGQNVTFRCDPISEHNRLYWYRQTLGQGPEFLTYFQNEAQLEKSRLLSDRFSAERPKGSFSTLEIQRTEQGDSAMYLCASSLRGHSETQYFGPGTRLLVL.

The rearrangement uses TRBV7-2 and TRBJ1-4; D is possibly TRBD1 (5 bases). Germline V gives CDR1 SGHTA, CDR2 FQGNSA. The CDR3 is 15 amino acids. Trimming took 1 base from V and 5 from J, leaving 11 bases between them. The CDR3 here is CASSLVWAGNEKLFF. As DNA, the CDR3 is TGTGCCAGCAGCTTAGTCTGGGCAGGGAATGAAAAACTGTTTTTT.